Below, 19 T cell receptor beta chains from the same sample are listed, as sequenced in a study of identical twins. TCRdb reanalysed the 5' RACE reads using MiXCR and keeps one entry per CDR3 protein. The table lists around 680,000 distinct CDR3 sequences, 8.6% of them singletons. Separately, the same data were catalogued under a study of yellow fever vaccine responses in identical twins.

The specimen sequenced was PBMCs. All receptors come from a woman in her late teens or twenties in good health.

This clonotype occurred many times. The chain joins TRBV6-5 to TRBJ2-7; TRBD1 agrees at 11 bases. CDR3 length equals 15 residues. Germline trimming cut 4 bases from V and 1 base from J; bases unmatched to any gene: 3. Germline V CDR1 and CDR2: MNHEY, SVGAGI. CDR3 coding DNA: TGTGCCAGCAGTTCCGGACAGGGGGCATCCTACGAGCAGTACTTC. This translates into CASSSGQGASYEQYF.

The sample holds a few counts of this clonotype. The chain recombines TRBV5-1 with TRBJ2-7, with D unresolved. The V gene's germline CDR1 is SGHRS and CDR2 YFSETQ. CDR3 length: 15 amino acids. Trimming stripped 1 base from V and 0 bases from J, with 11 bases between. CDR3 nucleotide sequence: TGCGCCAGCAGCTTGTCTGGGATAGGCTCCTACGAGCAGTACTTC. The encoded protein is CASSLSGIGSYEQYF.

The rearrangement joins TRBV7-9 to TRBJ2-1; perhaps D is TRBD1 or TRBD2 (5 bases each). This CDR3 has 16 residues. The germline V gene has CDR1 SEHNR and CDR2 FQNEAQ (reference sequence). The V gene lost 0 bases and the J gene lost 5 bases, with 14 bases spanning the gap. In DNA, the CDR3 is TGTGCCAGCAGCTTAGCGTTTGCAGGGAGCCACAATGAGCAGTTCTTC. Encoded protein: CASSLAFAGSHNEQFF.

This clonotype was observed many times. The J gene is TRBJ2-7, the V gene TRBV20-1; TRBD2 agrees at 10 bases. CDR3 size: 17 residues. J was trimmed by 2 bases and V by 0 bases; bases with no gene match: 10. The germline CDR1 and CDR2 sequences are DFQATT and SNEGSKA (reference sequence). Here the CDR3 reads CSARDLGLALHTYEQYF. The CDR3 DNA is TGCAGTGCTAGAGATTTGGGACTAGCGCTGCATACCTACGAGCAGTACTTC.

This clonotype was counted a single time. This rearrangement joins TRBV2 to TRBJ2-5, with no clear D. The ends were cut back, 4 bases at V and 1 base at J, with 13 bases in the middle. This CDR3 region has 15 residues. Germline V lookup: CDR1 SNHLY, CDR2 FYNNEI. For the CDR3, the DNA is TGTGCCAGCAGTGTAAACAGCGACTTCCAAGAGACCCAGTACTTC. Amino acids: CASSVNSDFQETQYF.

The chain joins TRBV6-2 or TRBV6-3 to TRBJ2-1, with 8 bases that match TRBD1. Germline V gene lookup returns CDR1 MNHEY and CDR2 SVGEGT. The length of the CDR3 is 15 residues. Losses at the gene ends were 8 bases for V and 7 bases for J; bases not matched to a gene: 13. CDR3 sequence reads: CASDATGGEGNEQFF. The CDR3 DNA is TGTGCCAGCGATGCCACAGGGGGAGAGGGAAATGAGCAGTTCTTC.

The chain has TRBV3-1 and TRBJ2-3, with TRBD2 identical over 15 bases. The CDR3 sequence is 21 residues long. The V gene end was trimmed by 3 bases and the J gene end by 1 base; junction bases not matched to a gene: 14. Germline lookup yields CDR1 LGHDT and CDR2 YNNKEL (reference sequence). This CDR3 reads CASSQDFRTSGRAVGTDTQYF. Here the CDR3 DNA reads TGTGCCAGCAGCCAGGATTTCAGGACTAGCGGGAGGGCCGTGGGCACAGATACGCAGTATTTT.

This clonotype was seen a few times. V gene TRBV7-9 combines with J gene TRBJ2-1; no definite D call. The CDR3 spans 10 residues. Looked up from germline, CDR1 is SEHNR and CDR2 is FQNEAQ (reference sequence). V lost 3 bases and J 10 bases, leaving 4 bases between the germline ends. The CDR3 is CASSFIEQFF. CDR3 DNA: TGTGCCAGCAGCTTCATAGAGCAGTTCTTC. Based on the CDR3 plus reference TRBV7-9 and TRBJ2-1, the full variable domain is DTGVSQNPRHKITKRGQNVTFRCDPISEHNRLYWYRQTLGQGPEFLTYFQNEAQLEKSRLLSDRFSAERPKGSFSTLEIQRTEQGDSAMYLCASSFIEQFFGPGTRLTVL.

The chain uses TRBV11-1 and TRBJ1-3; D is uncertain. The CDR3 contains 15 residues. Germline CDR1 SGHAT, CDR2 FQDESV (reference sequence). Trimming pared 4 bases from V and 0 bases from J, leaving 10 bases between. The CDR3 bases are TGTGCCAGCAGCTACACCCCTTTCTCTGGAAACACCATATATTTT. Amino acids: CASSYTPFSGNTIYF. The full variable domain, in which reference TRBV11-1 and TRBJ1-3 provide the parts outside the CDR3, is EAEVAQSPRYKITEKSQAVAFWCDPISGHATLYWYRQILGQGPELLVQFQDESVVDDSQLPKDRFSAERLKGVDSTLKIQPAELGDSAMYLCASSYTPFSGNTIYFGEGSWLTVV.

Details on this clonotype: Its ends do not fully match the called genes, so a read error is possible. The DNA of the CDR3 is TGTGCCAGCAGGCCCGGGACAGGGAACACCGGGGAGCTGATTTTT. Encoded protein: CASRPGTGNTGELIF. The chain recombines TRBV12-3 or TRBV12-4 with TRBJ2-2; 9 positions agree with TRBD1. This CDR3 comprises 15 residues.

This clonotype was observed at least ten times. Written as DNA, the CDR3 is TGCGCCAGCAGCGTTGGGGGGACAGGGGTTCCCTACGAGCAGTACTTC. This encodes CASSVGGTGVPYEQYF. This chain joins TRBV5-1 and TRBJ2-7; TRBD1 aligns across 10 bases. V shed 4 bases and J 2 bases; nucleotides not matched to a gene: 9. This CDR3 comprises 16 residues. CDR1 is SGHRS, CDR2 YFSETQ, per germline. The whole variable domain, filled in from reference TRBV5-1 and TRBJ2-7, reads KAGVTQTPRYLIKTRGQQVTLSCSPISGHRSVSWYQQTPGQGLQFLFEYFSETQRNKGNFPGRFSGRQFSNSRSEMNVSTLELGDSALYLCASSVGGTGVPYEQYFGPGTRLTVT.

This clonotype was counted at least ten times. The genes are TRBV12-3 or TRBV12-4 and TRBJ2-3, with 8 bases aligning to TRBD2. Trimming cost V 6 bases and J 4 bases; bases outside gene matches: 6. The CDR3 is 14 residues long. This chain's CDR3 is CASSSGTRADTQYF. Written as DNA, the CDR3 is TGTGCCAGCAGCTCCGGGACTAGAGCAGATACGCAGTATTTT.

This clonotype showed up many times. This sequence joins TRBV12-3 or TRBV12-4 and TRBJ1-1, with 12 bases that match TRBD1. This CDR3 contains 15 residues. V trimming: 5 bases; J trimming: 6 bases; junction bases outside the gene matches: 7. The CDR3 nucleotides are TGTGCCAGCAGTAAGGGACAGGGGGCCGGGGCTGAAGCTTTCTTT. It translates to CASSKGQGAGAEAFF.

This clonotype was observed a handful of times. This chain links TRBV20-1 with TRBJ2-7; D is uncertain. The V gene's germline CDR1 is DFQATT and CDR2 SNEGSKA (reference sequence). V lost 3 bases, J lost 1 base, and 19 bases lay in between. The CDR3 has 16 residues. As DNA, the CDR3 is TGCAGTGCTAGGCTGCCACGACAATTACTATCCTACGAGCAGTACTTC. Its translation is CSARLPRQLLSYEQYF.

The table lists this clonotype with many counts. The chain combines TRBV7-2 with TRBJ2-1; TRBD2 agrees at 7 bases. V lost 0 bases, J lost 3 bases, and 8 bases stayed unmatched. Germline CDR1 is SGHTA and CDR2 is FQGNSA. This CDR3 is 17 amino acids long. The CDR3 region is CASSLAGPGGGYNEQFF. The CDR3 DNA sequence: TGTGCCAGCAGCTTAGCGGGTCCGGGAGGCGGCTACAATGAGCAGTTCTTC.

This clonotype was seen just once. V gene TRBV14 combines with J gene TRBJ2-7, with 8 positions matching TRBD1. Trimming cost V 4 bases and J 2 bases; bases outside gene matches: 7. This CDR3 comprises 15 residues. The germline V gene has CDR1 SGHDN and CDR2 FVKESK. The CDR3 loop reads CASSPILDRAYEQYF. The CDR3 DNA follows: TGTGCCAGCAGCCCCATCCTGGACAGGGCCTACGAGCAGTACTTC.

This clonotype was recorded a few times. V is TRBV6-5 and J is TRBJ2-5; D is perhaps TRBD1 (7 bases). The CDR3 has 14 residues. Per germline, CDR1 MNHEY and CDR2 SVGAGI. V was cut by 4 bases and J by 5 bases, with 14 bases left in between. The CDR3 sequence is CASSSEGAGETQYF. CDR3 DNA: TGTGCCAGCAGTTCAGAGGGGGCGGGGGAGACCCAGTACTTC.

This clonotype was seen at least ten times. The V and J genes are TRBV3-1 and TRBJ2-3; no clear D. The CDR3 is 12 amino acids. Per the germline V gene, CDR1 is LGHDT and CDR2 is YNNKEL (reference sequence). V lost 4 bases and J lost 7, with 9 bases in between. CDR3 nucleotide sequence: TGTGCCAGCAGCCGGTCCACGAATACGCAGTATTTT. This translates into CASSRSTNTQYF.

The table lists this clonotype with many counts. The J gene is TRBJ1-5, the V gene TRBV6-2 or TRBV6-3; unclear D gene. Germline V gene sequence: CDR1 MNHEY, CDR2 SVGEGT. The V and J ends lost 2 bases and 0 bases respectively, with 26 bases between them. CDR3 length: 21 residues. The CDR3 nucleotides are TGTGCCAGCAGTTACGATCCGGAGTTGGGCCTCGGTGATTATAGCAATCAGCCCCAGCATTTT. Encoded protein: CASSYDPELGLGDYSNQPQHF.